The clone carrying this T cell receptor (beta chain) was found once. The sample originates from a study of blood T cell repertoires in COVID-19. Overall study context: Samples of COVID-19 (acute and convalescent) were obtained from the United States, Italy and Spain. PBMCs, B-cell-depleted T cells, or T cells provided the cDNA or gDNA that made up the material.

Germline assignment: CDR1 LGHDT and CDR2 YNNKEL (reference sequence). The V end lost 4 bases, the J end lost 4 bases, and 6 bases lay between the germline ends. This CDR3 is built from 12 residues. Original analysis: Amplification of reference gene primers was used by the study to estimate nucleated cell counts. Sequenced by immunoSEQ multiplex PCR; TCRdb stores in-frame clones only, minus some. The DNA gave D and trimming, while V, J and clone size come from that table. The data contain around 200,000 clones, around four fifths of them singletons. The specimen was peripheral blood. The sequence came from an elderly woman with active or convalescent COVID-19. The chain couples TRBV3-1 (or the pseudogene TRBV3-2) to TRBJ2-3; D call uncertain. The CDR3 coding sequence is TGTGCCAGCAGCCGCGCCCCAGATACGCAGTATTTT. As protein: CASSRAPDTQYF.